Following are 17 T cell receptor beta chains from one sample sequenced in a study of blood T cells in healthy people across ages. Alongside a J-beta primer mix, a sample-barcoded 5' primer served in a second PCR lasting roughly 6 to 11 cycles. Via MiXCR, TCRdb re-called the 5' RACE reads, giving one row per CDR3 protein. The table includes hundreds of thousands of distinct CDR3 sequences, more than 45% detected once. The specimen sequenced was blood. Receptor source: a man under 40 in good health.

V gene TRBV20-1 combines with J gene TRBJ2-5, with D maybe TRBD2 (5 bases). Matching the DNA end better, TRBJ2-7 makes the J call doubtful. This CDR3 contains 11 residues. The germline gives CDR1 DFQATT, CDR2 SNEGSKA (reference sequence). The DNA for the CDR3 is TGCAGTGCCGAGGGTTTCAACGAGCAGTACTTC. Amino acid sequence: CSAEGFNEQYF.

Only a few counts were recorded for this clonotype. J is TRBJ2-3 and V is TRBV9; a possible D gene is TRBD1 (6 bases). Germline CDR1 is SGDLS and CDR2 is YYNGEE. CDR3 length equals 15 residues. V lost 1 base and J lost 3, with 12 bases in between. CDR3 DNA: TGTGCCAGCAGCGTATTCGGTCAGGGGACAGATACGCAGTATTTT. It encodes CASSVFGQGTDTQYF.

The chain joins TRBV10-3 to TRBJ2-7, with 8 bases identical to TRBD1. Looked up from germline, CDR1 is ENHRY and CDR2 is SYGVKD. The CDR3 length is 15 residues. V trimming: 3 bases; J trimming: 2 bases; junction bases outside the gene matches: 6. The CDR3 protein is CAISDDQGATYEQYF. DNA of the CDR3: TGTGCCATCAGTGATGACCAGGGGGCAACCTACGAGCAGTACTTC.

In this sample, this clonotype turned up once. V usage is TRBV7-2 and J usage is TRBJ2-3; 7 nucleotides align to TRBD2. CDR1 SGHTA and CDR2 FQGNSA come from the germline V gene. Trimming at V came to 1 base and at J to 1 base, leaving 8 bases not matched to a gene. CDR3 size: 17 residues. CDR3 sequence: CASSLGPPRGGTDTQYF. DNA for the CDR3: TGTGCCAGCAGCTTAGGTCCCCCCCGGGGGGGCACAGATACGCAGTATTTT.

The chain carries TRBV10-3 and TRBJ2-1, with TRBD2 identical over 8 bases. V shed 4 bases and J 7 bases; nucleotides not matched to a gene: 9. The length of the CDR3 is 15 residues. CDR1 ENHRY and CDR2 SYGVKD come from the germline V gene. The CDR3 is CAISVNGRAQNEQFF. The CDR3 DNA reads TGTGCCATCAGTGTAAACGGGAGGGCCCAAAATGAGCAGTTCTTC.

The genes are TRBV20-1 and TRBJ2-5; tentative D call: TRBD1 (6 bases). V shed 5 bases and J shed 5 bases, with 18 bases lying between them. Germline loops: CDR1 DFQATT, CDR2 SNEGSKA (reference sequence). This CDR3 is built from 14 residues. The CDR3 is CSARPLQGRETQYF. CDR3 in DNA: TGCAGTGCTCGACCCTTACAGGGAAGGGAGACCCAGTACTTC.

This clonotype was seen only a few times. The chain carries TRBV3-1 and TRBJ2-5; no reliable D call. This CDR3 comprises 13 residues. CDR1 is LGHDT and CDR2 is YNNKEL in the germline V gene (reference sequence). The V and J ends lost 4 bases and 5 bases respectively, with 11 bases between them. CDR3 nucleotide sequence: TGTGCCAGCAGCCGACTGGAAGGGGAGACCCAGTACTTC. Translation gives CASSRLEGETQYF.

The genes are TRBV29-1 and TRBJ1-2, with TRBD1 as a possible D gene (5 bases). Germline-derived CDR1 and CDR2 are SQVTM and ANQGSEA. The CDR3 spans 11 residues. V was cut by 6 bases and J by 7 bases, with 12 bases left in between. The DNA for the CDR3 is TGCAGCGTCCTGGGGGACCCTGGCTACACCTTC. This translates into CSVLGDPGYTF.

The V call is TRBV7-6, the J call TRBJ2-3; D possibly corresponds to TRBD1 (6 bases). The CDR3 is 15 amino acids. Trimming pared 5 bases from V and 1 base from J, leaving 13 bases between. CDR1 is SGHVS, CDR2 FNYEAQ, per germline. CDR3 protein: CASSGWKGGTDTQYF. CDR3 nucleotides: TGTGCCAGCAGCGGGTGGAAGGGGGGCACAGATACGCAGTATTTT.

V is TRBV11-2 and J is TRBJ2-7; D may match TRBD1 or TRBD2 (6 bases each). The CDR3 is 16 amino acids. With 0 bases removed from V and 5 bases from J, the gap between germline ends came to 17 bases. The V gene's germline CDR1 is SGHAT and CDR2 FQNNGV. The CDR3 reads CASSLDSGRGGHEQYF. The CDR3 DNA reads as TGTGCCAGCAGCTTAGATAGCGGCAGGGGAGGCCACGAGCAGTACTTC.

This clonotype has only one observation. The chain recombines TRBV4-2 with TRBJ2-7; TRBD2 matches at 7 bases. V trimming: 2 bases; J trimming: 5 bases; junction bases outside the gene matches: 15. Germline V lookup: CDR1 LGHNA, CDR2 YNFKEQ. This CDR3 is built from 17 residues. The CDR3 reads CASSQPSGSGTIDEQYF. The CDR3 nucleotides read TGTGCCAGCAGCCAACCCTCAGGGAGCGGGACCATAGACGAGCAGTACTTC.

This sequence joins TRBV7-2 and TRBJ2-3; D assignment may be TRBD1 or TRBD2 (5 bases each). CDR1 SGHTA and CDR2 FQGNSA come from the germline V gene. The CDR3 is 14 residues long. V lost 0 bases, J lost 11 bases, and 15 bases lay in between. Here the CDR3 DNA reads TGTGCCAGCAGCTTAGCGGGGGTCGTGAATAGGCAGTATTTT. Its translation is CASSLAGVVNRQYF.

This clonotype was counted ten times or more. The CDR3 sequence is CSVVAGGDTQYF. CDR3 bases: TGCAGCGTTGTAGCGGGAGGGGATACGCAGTATTTT. This chain joins TRBV29-1 and TRBJ2-3; 11 bases match TRBD2. The CDR3 length is 12 residues. The V gene end was trimmed by 4 bases and the J gene end by 6 bases; junction bases not matched to a gene: 0. CDR1 and CDR2 from the germline V gene are SQVTM and ANQGSEA.

The chain has TRBV4-2 and TRBJ2-7; D unclear. Trimming shortened V by 0 bases and J by 3 bases, and 6 bases separated the two germline ends. The CDR3 runs to 13 residues. Germline CDR1 LGHNA, CDR2 YNFKEQ. Here the CDR3 reads CASSQELGYEQYF. The DNA for the CDR3 is TGTGCCAGCAGCCAAGAGCTAGGCTACGAGCAGTACTTC.

This clonotype has a handful of counts. The chain recombines TRBV3-1 with TRBJ2-3; 9 bases fit TRBD2. The ends lost 7 bases at V and 0 bases at J; junction bases unmatched: 5. Germline V gene data show CDR1 as LGHDT and CDR2 as YNNKEL (reference sequence). This CDR3 comprises 15 residues. CDR3 nucleotides: TGTGCCAGCAAGTTGACTAGCGGCAGCACAGATACGCAGTATTTT. Its translation: CASKLTSGSTDTQYF.

The chain employs TRBV6-5 and TRBJ2-7, with TRBD2 matching 7 bases. Trimming cost V 2 bases and J 3 bases; bases outside gene matches: 10. The CDR3 has 16 residues. Looked up from germline, CDR1 is MNHEY and CDR2 is SVGAGI. The CDR3 sequence: CASSYREAGSGYEQYF. Here the CDR3 DNA reads TGTGCCAGCAGTTACCGGGAGGCGGGTAGTGGCTACGAGCAGTACTTC.

This sequence joins TRBV12-3 or TRBV12-4 and TRBJ2-5; either TRBD1 or TRBD2 may fit D (7 bases each). The J call may be faulty, since TRBJ2-7 better matches the DNA end. The CDR3 is made up of 20 amino acids. CDR3 bases: TGTGCCAGCAGTTCAGGGGGGGTTATAAGGCAGGGAATACCCTCCTACGAGCAGTACTTC. It codes for CASSSGGVIRQGIPSYEQYF.